The next 4 T cell receptor beta chains were all read from a single sample in a study of blood T cells in healthy people across ages (dated by TCRdb to between 2014 and 2017). The receptor library was made with 5' RACE. The sequencing machine was an Illumina HiSeq 2500. The second PCR ran for roughly 7 to 11 cycles and used a J-beta primer mix along with a sample-barcoded 5' primer. TCRdb cleaned the public reads at Q25 with fastp, built clones with MiXCR and kept in-frame beta chains. Records with the same CDR3 protein are collapsed into one entry carrying the most frequent genes and DNA. Present in this sample are about 780,000 distinct CDR3 sequences, about 46% of which were seen just once. About a sixth of the sample is taken by the ten largest. Sequencing was performed on blood. All receptors come from a man older than 75 in good health.

The V and J genes are TRBV5-1 and TRBJ2-4, with 10 bases aligning to TRBD1. Per germline, CDR1 SGHRS and CDR2 YFSETQ. V was clipped by 4 bases and J by 8 bases; unmatched bases: 6. CDR3 length: 14 residues. CDR3 nucleotides: TGCGCCAGCAGCGGGGGACAGGGGCTTGACATTCAGTACTTC. Protein: CASSGGQGLDIQYF.

This clonotype was detected a few times. V gene TRBV5-1 combines with J gene TRBJ2-7; D is undetermined. The germline gives CDR1 SGHRS, CDR2 YFSETQ. CDR3 length equals 16 residues. V gave up 2 bases and J gave up 5 bases, with 20 bases separating them. The CDR3 region is CASSFNSRSIADEQYF. DNA of the CDR3: TGCGCCAGCAGCTTCAATTCAAGGAGTATCGCTGACGAGCAGTACTTC.

This chain links TRBV27 with TRBJ2-1; the match to TRBD2 covers 7 bases. The DNA matches TRBJ2-7 better at its end, which makes the J call doubtful. Looked up from germline, CDR1 is MNHEY and CDR2 is SMNVEV (reference sequence). The CDR3 has 15 amino acids. CDR3: CASSTPAGNYNEQYF. CDR3 DNA sequence: TGTGCCAGCAGTACACCAGCGGGAAACTACAATGAGCAGTACTTC.

V gene TRBV12-3 or TRBV12-4 combines with J gene TRBJ2-7, with unresolved D. V lost 3 bases and J 12 bases, leaving 15 bases between the germline ends. The CDR3 length is 12 residues. CDR3 loop: CASSFTESDRYF. The CDR3 DNA sequence: TGTGCCAGCAGTTTCACGGAATCCGATCGGTACTTC.